The rows below give T cell receptor beta chains drawn from one sample of a study of T cell responses to AZD1222 COVID-19 vaccine. Libraries were prepared by immunoSEQ multiplex PCR; TCRdb keeps only in-frame clonotypes and omits some of them. The table shows 100,000 to 150,000 clones, with more than 80% occurring only once. Specimen: peripheral blood, collected 28 days after the second AZD1222 dose. The receptors originated from an adult who received the AZD1222 COVID-19 vaccine. Each CDR3 is given with its conserved first and last residue. A D gene is named only where the DNA matches it firmly. Size values are once, few and many counts, or a class for expanded clones, and some rows have none.

V gene	J gene	D gene	CDR3 length	clone size	CDR3 DNA	CDR3 protein
TRBV2	TRBJ2-5	TRBD2	15	.	TGTGCCAGCAGTGACTTAGCGGGGGGCCCACGAGCCCAGTACTTC	CASSDLAGGPRAQYF
TRBV19	TRBJ2-1	.	14	.	TGTGCCAGTGAAAGAGCGGTAGGGTACAATGAGCAGTTCTTC	CASERAVGYNEQFF
TRBV30	TRBJ1-4	.	14	.	TGTGCCTGGAGTAACGAGGGGTTTGATGAAAAACTGTTTTTT	CAWSNEGFDEKLFF
TRBV7-9	TRBJ1-1	.	13	.	.	CASSPEWGGGTFF
TRBV7-8	TRBJ1-2	TRBD1	13	.	TGTGCCAGCAGCCGTGGACAGGGCCGGGGCTACACCTTC	CASSRGQGRGYTF
TRBV2	TRBJ1-2	.	14	once	TGTGCCAGCAGTGGGGAAGAGCCAGGCTATGGCTACACCTTC	CASSGEEPGYGYTF
TRBV18	TRBJ1-3	TRBD1	16	.	TGTGCCAGCTCACCCCAGACAGGGGGTCCTGGAAACACCATATATTTT	CASSPQTGGPGNTIYF
TRBV10-1	TRBJ2-1	.	16	.	TGCGCCAGCAGTGGGGACCTGGGGGTGAAAGCCAATGAGCAGTTCTTC	CASSGDLGVKANEQFF
TRBV5-1	TRBJ2-5	.	15	.	TGCGCCAGCAGCTTGATAACAGGGCACGGAGAGACCCAGTACTTC	CASSLITGHGETQYF
TRBV30	TRBJ2-3	.	14	.	TGTGCCTGGAGTGTACGGAGTTGGGGGGATACGCAGTATTTT	CAWSVRSWGDTQYF
TRBV2	TRBJ2-2	TRBD2	16	.	TGTGCCAGCAGGGGACTAGCGGGGGGGAACACCGGGGAGCTGTTTTTT	CASRGLAGGNTGELFF
TRBV6-4	TRBJ1-3	.	14	.	TGTGCCGGAGAGGGACTGCCCTCTGGAAACACCATATATTTT	CAGEGLPSGNTIYF
TRBV3-1/TRBV3-2	TRBJ2-1	.	16	.	TGTGCCAGCAGCCAGGTGGCTGGAGGCGTCAACAATGAGCAGTTCTTC	CASSQVAGGVNNEQFF
TRBV5-1	TRBJ1-1	TRBD1	15	.	TGCGCCACCACCGGGACAGGGGGCCAGAACACTGAAGCTTTCTTT	CATTGTGGQNTEAFF
TRBV9	TRBJ1-1	.	16	.	TGTGCCAGCAGCGCCGGCGGGGGGAGAAGGAACACTGAAGCTTTCTTT	CASSAGGGRRNTEAFF
TRBV7-2	TRBJ1-1	TRBD1	14	.	TGTGCCAGCAGTTCCTCGGGGACAGGGGATGAAGCTTTCTTT	CASSSSGTGDEAFF
TRBV5-1	TRBJ2-2	.	14	.	TGCGCCAGCAGCCCGTGGACAGCCACCGGGGAGCTGTTTTTT	CASSPWTATGELFF
TRBV4-3	TRBJ2-3	.	12	once	TGCGCCAGCAGCCAAGATCGCCGGGTTCAGTATTTT	CASSQDRRVQYF
TRBV19	TRBJ1-5	TRBD1	15	.	TGTGCCAGTAACCCACAACAGGGGAGCAATCAGCCCCAGCATTTT	CASNPQQGSNQPQHF
TRBV5-8	TRBJ1-2	TRBD1	16	.	TGTGCCAGCAGCTTGGAGGACAGGGTCTCCAACTATGGCTACACCTTC	CASSLEDRVSNYGYTF
TRBV7-2	TRBJ1-5	.	15	few	TGTGCCAGCAGCTTGGCCCTCCAGGGCAATCAGCCCCAGCATTTT	CASSLALQGNQPQHF
TRBV6-5	TRBJ2-7	TRBD1	12	.	TGTGCCAGCAGCAACCCAGGGGGCGAGCAGTACTTC	CASSNPGGEQYF
TRBV7-6	TRBJ2-2	.	15	.	TGTGCCAGCAGCCAAAGGGTACAGAACACCGGGGAGCTGTTTTTT	CASSQRVQNTGELFF
TRBV27	TRBJ1-2	.	14	.	TGTGCCAGCAGTTTGGCGGGGCCTAACTATGGCTACACCTTC	CASSLAGPNYGYTF
TRBV9	TRBJ2-2	.	15	once	TGTGCCAGTTCGTTCACAGACATGAACACCGGGGAGCTGTTTTTT	CASSFTDMNTGELFF
TRBV7-2	TRBJ2-2	.	14	.	TGTGCCAGCAGCTTTCGGGGTAACACCGGGGAGCTGTTTTTT	CASSFRGNTGELFF
TRBV11-2	TRBJ2-2	.	16	.	TGTGCCAGCAGCCCCACTTCGCAGGCCCCTGCCGGGGAGCTGTTTTTT	CASSPTSQAPAGELFF
TRBV2	TRBJ2-7	TRBD2	14	.	TGTGCCAGCAGTGTGGGGGGAGGGCCTTACGAGCAGTACTTC	CASSVGGGPYEQYF
TRBV5-1	TRBJ2-1	.	14	.	TGCGCCAGCCGGGACGATGTCTCCTACAATGAGCAGTTCTTC	CASRDDVSYNEQFF
TRBV5-1	TRBJ2-2	TRBD2	15	.	TGCGCCAGCAGATTCATAGCGGGGGACACCGGGGAGCTGTTTTTT	CASRFIAGDTGELFF
TRBV5-4	TRBJ2-3	TRBD2	16	.	TGTGCCAGCAGCCCCAAGCGGGGGCGGGACACAGATACGCAGTATTTT	CASSPKRGRDTDTQYF
TRBV7-7	TRBJ1-5	.	15	.	TGTGCCAGCAGCTTCAGGAGGAGTAGCAATCAGCCCCAGCATTTT	CASSFRRSSNQPQHF
TRBV5-4	TRBJ2-5	TRBD1	16	.	TGTGCCAGCAGCAGTAAACCGGGACAGGGGACAGGGACCCAGTACTTC	CASSSKPGQGTGTQYF
TRBV10-3	TRBJ1-5	.	12	.	TGTGCCATCAGTGGAGTGAATCAGCCCCAGCATTTT	CAISGVNQPQHF
TRBV19	TRBJ2-7	.	12	.	TGTGCCAGTAGTAAGGCCAGGGACGAGCAGTACTTC	CASSKARDEQYF
TRBV2	TRBJ2-1	.	13	.	TGTGCCAGCATGAGTTCACAGAACAATGAGCAGTTCTTC	CASMSSQNNEQFF
TRBV5-4	TRBJ2-1	.	14	.	TGTGCCAGCAGCTTGGAAGCGACGTACAATGAGCAGTTCTTC	CASSLEATYNEQFF